This TCR beta chain originates from a study of a mutant IDH1 vaccine in newly diagnosed glioma. Study details: Vaccines were begun 4-6 weeks after radiotherapy alone, or with temozolomide cycles.

Documented time point: week 35, safety follow-up. The vaccine gave 300 ug of a 20-mer mutant IDH1 peptide subcutaneously per dose. Patients underwent eight vaccinations, which took place in weeks 1, 3, 5, 7, 11, 15, 19 and 23. Only in-frame clones appear in the TCRdb table, and some are missing; sequencing was by immunoSEQ multiplex PCR. The sample records fewer than 70,000 clones, around 87% being singletons. Remarks on this clone: The target antigen is unknown. Other DNA sequences of this sample code for an identical CDR3.

The sample consisted of PBMCs, taken from a glioma patient whose treatment included an IDH1 peptide vaccine. This clonotype was sampled from a man aged 25 to 40 with glioma.

This CDR3 is CASSLAGPPNSPLHF. The CDR3 nucleotides read TGTGCCAGCAGCTTAGCAGGACCCCCAAATTCACCCCTCCACTTT. The chain links TRBV7-2 to TRBJ1-6, with unresolved D. Trimming shortened V by 0 bases and J by 7 bases, and 10 bases separated the two germline ends. This CDR3 comprises 15 residues. The germline CDR1 and CDR2 sequences are SGHTA and FQGNSA.